The rows below give T cell receptor beta chains drawn from one sample of a study of T cell repertoires in cytomegalovirus infection. MiXCR, run by TCRdb on the reads, gives a single entry per CDR3 protein. Of 290,000 or so distinct CDR3 sequences listed, 20% to 30% are singletons. Material for sequencing was PBMCs. The receptor source for this set is a human donor in good health (CMV status not recorded). Some clones in this sample may be carry-over from other donors' samples. Both conserved end residues are part of each CDR3. Fields, in order: D gene, V gene, J gene, CDR3 protein. D genes are given only for firm matches.

d_call: TRBD2
v_call: TRBV29-1
j_call: TRBJ2-1
cdr3_aa: CSVEPSSGSSYNEQFF

d_call: TRBD2
v_call: TRBV7-4
j_call: TRBJ2-7
cdr3_aa: CANSGSGGAAYEQYF

d_call: -
v_call: TRBV7-2
j_call: TRBJ2-5
cdr3_aa: CASSLGSQQETQYF

d_call: TRBD1
v_call: TRBV7-2
j_call: TRBJ2-3
cdr3_aa: CASTSGQGGTQYF

d_call: TRBD2
v_call: TRBV7-2
j_call: TRBJ2-7
cdr3_aa: CASRSGGLAGKPYEQYF

d_call: -
v_call: TRBV5-1
j_call: TRBJ2-3
cdr3_aa: CASSLVIGGAGTDTQYF

d_call: -
v_call: TRBV3-1
j_call: TRBJ2-5
cdr3_aa: CASSQVIGPQETQYF

d_call: -
v_call: TRBV18
j_call: TRBJ2-3
cdr3_aa: CASPEGEGDTQYF

d_call: -
v_call: TRBV6-5
j_call: TRBJ2-3
cdr3_aa: CASSYSRGLGGGTDTQYF

d_call: TRBD2
v_call: TRBV7-3
j_call: TRBJ2-1
cdr3_aa: CASSLTYGGIFREQFF

d_call: -
v_call: TRBV20-1
j_call: TRBJ2-7
cdr3_aa: CSAIGGGVGEQYF

d_call: TRBD2
v_call: TRBV20-1
j_call: TRBJ2-5
cdr3_aa: CSARSGGPLTTQYF

d_call: TRBD1
v_call: TRBV15
j_call: TRBJ1-3
cdr3_aa: CATSRPDREDTIYF

d_call: TRBD1
v_call: TRBV5-1
j_call: TRBJ1-1
cdr3_aa: CASSLGAGQGYEAFF

d_call: -
v_call: TRBV28
j_call: TRBJ1-1
cdr3_aa: CASSLFQGMSIEAFF

d_call: -
v_call: TRBV7-3
j_call: TRBJ2-2
cdr3_aa: CASSKYTGELFF

d_call: -
v_call: TRBV5-4
j_call: TRBJ2-5
cdr3_aa: CASSLASHPQETQYF

d_call: -
v_call: TRBV13
j_call: TRBJ2-7
cdr3_aa: CASSLEGRVGEQYF

d_call: -
v_call: TRBV7-8
j_call: TRBJ1-3
cdr3_aa: CASSQGGRNSGNTIYF

d_call: TRBD1
v_call: TRBV2
j_call: TRBJ1-2
cdr3_aa: CATRTGGNYGYTF

d_call: -
v_call: TRBV7-9
j_call: TRBJ2-3
cdr3_aa: CASSSRGNSVTDTQYF

d_call: -
v_call: TRBV6-2/TRBV6-3
j_call: TRBJ2-3
cdr3_aa: CASSPVRDTQYF

d_call: TRBD2
v_call: TRBV20-1
j_call: TRBJ2-1
cdr3_aa: CSARLAGSSYNEQFF

d_call: -
v_call: TRBV7-2
j_call: TRBJ2-1
cdr3_aa: CASSPGPNNEQFF

d_call: TRBD2
v_call: TRBV20-1
j_call: TRBJ2-1
cdr3_aa: CSARNPGTSGNEQFF

d_call: -
v_call: TRBV7-2
j_call: TRBJ1-4
cdr3_aa: CASSSGINEKLFF

d_call: -
v_call: TRBV7-3
j_call: TRBJ1-1
cdr3_aa: CASSLSPMNTEAFF

d_call: TRBD1
v_call: TRBV6-2/TRBV6-3
j_call: TRBJ1-2
cdr3_aa: CASSYSGGGQGGFGYGYTF

d_call: -
v_call: TRBV7-2
j_call: TRBJ2-5
cdr3_aa: CASSSGVPKETQYF

d_call: TRBD1
v_call: TRBV10-2
j_call: TRBJ1-6
cdr3_aa: CASSDLTGANSPLHF

d_call: TRBD1
v_call: TRBV28
j_call: TRBJ2-7
cdr3_aa: CASKTPGTAFYEQYF

d_call: TRBD2
v_call: TRBV7-2
j_call: TRBJ2-1
cdr3_aa: CASSTSSGSYNEQFF

d_call: TRBD2
v_call: TRBV7-8
j_call: TRBJ2-1
cdr3_aa: CASSLRSGRSGEQFF

d_call: -
v_call: TRBV11-2
j_call: TRBJ1-1
cdr3_aa: CASSLVGVAAFF

d_call: TRBD1
v_call: TRBV4-3
j_call: TRBJ2-7
cdr3_aa: CASSQDLGTGGEQYF

d_call: -
v_call: TRBV11-2
j_call: TRBJ2-2
cdr3_aa: CASSPGLTGTGELFF

d_call: -
v_call: TRBV29-1
j_call: TRBJ1-1
cdr3_aa: CSGEDGLNTEAFF

d_call: -
v_call: TRBV10-3
j_call: TRBJ1-1
cdr3_aa: CAILPIGGGPFTEAFF

d_call: -
v_call: TRBV6-2/TRBV6-3
j_call: TRBJ2-5
cdr3_aa: CASLGRTTETQYF

d_call: -
v_call: TRBV28
j_call: TRBJ2-1
cdr3_aa: CASTVGGVRYNEQFF

d_call: TRBD1
v_call: TRBV2
j_call: TRBJ1-5
cdr3_aa: CAGSEDTGGDQPQHF

d_call: TRBD1
v_call: TRBV6-1
j_call: TRBJ2-7
cdr3_aa: CASSPLPPGQGRFEQYF

d_call: -
v_call: TRBV6-2/TRBV6-3
j_call: TRBJ2-3
cdr3_aa: CASRTQGPPRITDTQYF

d_call: TRBD2
v_call: TRBV7-2
j_call: TRBJ2-1
cdr3_aa: CASSLQFSGAYNEQFF

d_call: -
v_call: TRBV29-1
j_call: TRBJ2-7
cdr3_aa: CSVQTVGEQYF

d_call: -
v_call: TRBV12-3/TRBV12-4
j_call: TRBJ1-2
cdr3_aa: CASSVSQRGYTF

d_call: TRBD2
v_call: TRBV29-1
j_call: TRBJ2-7
cdr3_aa: CSGGTSDLYEQYF

d_call: -
v_call: TRBV28
j_call: TRBJ2-3
cdr3_aa: CASNGGGAVDTQYF

d_call: -
v_call: TRBV28
j_call: TRBJ2-7
cdr3_aa: CASSPRGGGKYEQYF

d_call: -
v_call: TRBV27
j_call: TRBJ1-1
cdr3_aa: CASSPWVNTEAFF

d_call: -
v_call: TRBV7-2
j_call: TRBJ2-1
cdr3_aa: CASSLVQVNEQFF

d_call: -
v_call: TRBV24-1
j_call: TRBJ2-7
cdr3_aa: CATEGEAGEQYF

d_call: -
v_call: TRBV9
j_call: TRBJ2-7
cdr3_aa: CASSVGDGPSYEQYF

d_call: -
v_call: TRBV7-2
j_call: TRBJ2-2
cdr3_aa: CASSLFSRDSYTGELFF

d_call: TRBD1
v_call: TRBV7-9
j_call: TRBJ2-7
cdr3_aa: CASSIQGISYEQYF